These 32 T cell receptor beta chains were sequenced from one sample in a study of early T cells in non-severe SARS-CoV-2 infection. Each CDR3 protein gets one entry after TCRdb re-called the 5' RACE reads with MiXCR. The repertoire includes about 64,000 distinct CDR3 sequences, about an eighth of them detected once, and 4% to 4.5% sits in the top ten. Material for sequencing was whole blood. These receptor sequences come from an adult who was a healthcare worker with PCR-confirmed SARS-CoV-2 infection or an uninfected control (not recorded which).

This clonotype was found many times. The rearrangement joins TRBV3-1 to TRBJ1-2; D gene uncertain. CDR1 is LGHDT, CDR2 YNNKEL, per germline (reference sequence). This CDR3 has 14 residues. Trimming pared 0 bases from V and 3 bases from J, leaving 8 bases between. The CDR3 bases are TGTGCCAGCAGCCAAGACAGTCCCCACTATGGCTACACCTTC. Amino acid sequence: CASSQDSPHYGYTF. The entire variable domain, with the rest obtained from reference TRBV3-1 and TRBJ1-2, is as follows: DTAVSQTPKYLVTQMGNDKSIKCEQNLGHDTMYWYKQDSKKFLKIMFSYNNKELIINETVPNRFSPKSPDKAHLNLHINSLELGDSAVYFCASSQDSPHYGYTFGSGTRLTVV.

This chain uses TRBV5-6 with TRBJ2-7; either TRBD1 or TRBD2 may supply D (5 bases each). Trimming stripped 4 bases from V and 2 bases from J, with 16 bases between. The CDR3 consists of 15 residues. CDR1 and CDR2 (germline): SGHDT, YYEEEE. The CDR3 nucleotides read TGTGCCAGCAGCGAGACAGCGGTCGTAGCCTACGAGCAGTACTTC. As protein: CASSETAVVAYEQYF.

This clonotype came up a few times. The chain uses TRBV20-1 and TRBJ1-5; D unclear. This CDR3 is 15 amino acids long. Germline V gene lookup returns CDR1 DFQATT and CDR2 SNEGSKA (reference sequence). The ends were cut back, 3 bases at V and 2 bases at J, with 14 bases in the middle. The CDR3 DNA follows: TGCAGTGCTAGTAGGTGGGAGGAGGGCAATCAGCCCCAGCATTTT. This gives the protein CSASRWEEGNQPQHF.

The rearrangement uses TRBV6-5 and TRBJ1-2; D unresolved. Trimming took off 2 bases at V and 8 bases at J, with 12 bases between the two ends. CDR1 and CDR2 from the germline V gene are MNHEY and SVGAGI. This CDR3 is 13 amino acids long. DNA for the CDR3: TGTGCCAGCAGTTACGGCAGTGTCGGGGGCTACACCTTC. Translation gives CASSYGSVGGYTF.

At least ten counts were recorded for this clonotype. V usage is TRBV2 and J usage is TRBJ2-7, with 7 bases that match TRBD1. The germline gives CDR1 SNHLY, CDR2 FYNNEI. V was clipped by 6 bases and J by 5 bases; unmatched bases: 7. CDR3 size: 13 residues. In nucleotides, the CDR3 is TGTGCCAGCAGGACAGGGTTTGGGGACGAGCAGTACTTC. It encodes CASRTGFGDEQYF. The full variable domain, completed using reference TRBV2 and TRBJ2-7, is EPEVTQTPSHQVTQMGQEVILRCVPISNHLYFYWYRQILGQKVEFLVSFYNNEISEKSEIFDDQFSVERPDGSNFTLKIRSTKLEDSAMYFCASRTGFGDEQYFGPGTRLTVT.

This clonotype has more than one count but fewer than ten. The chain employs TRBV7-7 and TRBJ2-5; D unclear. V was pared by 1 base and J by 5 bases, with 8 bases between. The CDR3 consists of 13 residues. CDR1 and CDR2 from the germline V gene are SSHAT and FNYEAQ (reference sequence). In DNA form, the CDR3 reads TGTGCCAGCAGCTTAGGGTCCCGGGAGACCCAGTACTTC. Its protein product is CASSLGSRETQYF.

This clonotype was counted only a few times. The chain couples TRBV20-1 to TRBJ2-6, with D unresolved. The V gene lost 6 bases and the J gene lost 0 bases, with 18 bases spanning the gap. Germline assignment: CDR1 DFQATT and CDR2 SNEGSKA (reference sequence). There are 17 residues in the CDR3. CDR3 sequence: CSASPAEGSSGANVLTF. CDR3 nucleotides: TGCAGTGCATCCCCCGCGGAAGGATCCTCTGGGGCCAACGTCCTGACTTTC.

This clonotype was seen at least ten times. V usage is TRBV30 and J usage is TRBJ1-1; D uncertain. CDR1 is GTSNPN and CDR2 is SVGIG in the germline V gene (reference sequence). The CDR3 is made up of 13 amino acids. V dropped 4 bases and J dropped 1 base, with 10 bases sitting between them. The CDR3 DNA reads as TGTGCCTGGACCGGCTATAGGAACACTGAAGCTTTCTTT. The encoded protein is CAWTGYRNTEAFF. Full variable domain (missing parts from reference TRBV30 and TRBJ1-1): SQTIHQWPATLVQPVGSPLSLECTVEGTSNPNLYWYRQAAGRGLQLLFYSVGIGQISSEVPQNLSASRPQDRQFILSSKKLLLSDSGFYLCAWTGYRNTEAFFGQGTRLTVV.

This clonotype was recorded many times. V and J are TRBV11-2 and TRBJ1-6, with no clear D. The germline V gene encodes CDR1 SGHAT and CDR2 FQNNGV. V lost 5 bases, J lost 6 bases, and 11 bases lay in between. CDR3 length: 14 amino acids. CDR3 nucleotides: TGTGCCAGCAGCCCCGAGGGTGGTAATTCACCCCTCCACTTT. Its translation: CASSPEGGNSPLHF.

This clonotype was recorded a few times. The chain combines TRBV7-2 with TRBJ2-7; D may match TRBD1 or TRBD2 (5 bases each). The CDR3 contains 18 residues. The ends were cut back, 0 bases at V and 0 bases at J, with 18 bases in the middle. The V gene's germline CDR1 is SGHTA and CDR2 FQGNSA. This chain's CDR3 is CASSLAAGRGSSSYEQYF. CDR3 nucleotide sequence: TGTGCCAGCAGCTTAGCCGCAGGGAGAGGGTCCAGCTCCTACGAGCAGTACTTC.

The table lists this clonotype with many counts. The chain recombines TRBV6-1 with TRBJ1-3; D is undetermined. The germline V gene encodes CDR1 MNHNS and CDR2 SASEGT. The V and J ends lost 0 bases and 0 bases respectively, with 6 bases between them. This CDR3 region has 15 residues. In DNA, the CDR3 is TGTGCCAGCAGTGAAGCACGAAACTCTGGAAACACCATATATTTT. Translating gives CASSEARNSGNTIYF.

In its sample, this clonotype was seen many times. The CDR3 protein is CASSLLRGTDTQYF. The CDR3 nucleotides read TGTGCCAGCTCACTCCTCCGGGGCACAGATACGCAGTATTTT. The rearrangement uses TRBV18 and TRBJ2-3, with D hard to call. V lost 4 bases to trimming and J lost 1 base, with 9 bases between them. The CDR3 has 14 amino acids. CDR1 is KGHSH and CDR2 is LQKENI in the germline V gene.

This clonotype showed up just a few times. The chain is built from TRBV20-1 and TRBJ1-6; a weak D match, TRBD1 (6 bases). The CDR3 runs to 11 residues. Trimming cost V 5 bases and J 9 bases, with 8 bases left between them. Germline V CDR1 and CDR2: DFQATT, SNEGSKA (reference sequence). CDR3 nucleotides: TGCAGTGCTGGGGGGGCTTCACCCCTCCACTTT. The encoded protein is CSAGGASPLHF.

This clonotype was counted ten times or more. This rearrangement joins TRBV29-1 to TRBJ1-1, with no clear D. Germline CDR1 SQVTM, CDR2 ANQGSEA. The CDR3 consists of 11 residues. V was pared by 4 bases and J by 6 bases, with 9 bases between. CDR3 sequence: CSVAGGAEAFF. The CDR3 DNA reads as TGCAGCGTTGCGGGTGGAGCTGAAGCTTTCTTT.

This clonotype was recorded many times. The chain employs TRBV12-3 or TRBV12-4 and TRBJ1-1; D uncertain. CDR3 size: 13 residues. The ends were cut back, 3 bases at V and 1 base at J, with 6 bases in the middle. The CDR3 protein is CASSFLQNTEAFF. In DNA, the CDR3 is TGTGCCAGCAGTTTTTTACAGAACACTGAAGCTTTCTTT.

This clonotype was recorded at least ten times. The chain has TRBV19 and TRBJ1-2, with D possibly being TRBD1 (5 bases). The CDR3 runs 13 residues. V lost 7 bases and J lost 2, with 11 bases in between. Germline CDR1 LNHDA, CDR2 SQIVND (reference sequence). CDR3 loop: CASNAGLNYGYTF. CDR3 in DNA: TGTGCCAGTAACGCGGGACTGAACTATGGCTACACCTTC. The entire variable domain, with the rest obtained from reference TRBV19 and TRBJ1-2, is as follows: DGGITQSPKYLFRKEGQNVTLSCEQNLNHDAMYWYRQDPGQGLRLIYYSQIVNDFQKGDIAEGYSVSREKKESFPLTVTSAQKNPTAFYLCASNAGLNYGYTFGSGTRLTVV.

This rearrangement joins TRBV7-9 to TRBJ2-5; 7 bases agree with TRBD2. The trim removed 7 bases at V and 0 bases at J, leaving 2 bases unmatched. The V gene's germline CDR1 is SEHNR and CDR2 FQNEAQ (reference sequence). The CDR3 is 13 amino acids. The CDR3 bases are TGTGCCAGCAAGAGCGGGGACCAAGAGACCCAGTACTTC. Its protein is CASKSGDQETQYF.

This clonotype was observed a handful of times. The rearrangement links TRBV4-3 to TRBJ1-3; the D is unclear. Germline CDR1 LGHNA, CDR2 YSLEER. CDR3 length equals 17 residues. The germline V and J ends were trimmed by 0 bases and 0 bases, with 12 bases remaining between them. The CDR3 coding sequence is TGCGCCAGCAGCCAAGATCGGGCGGCGTTCTCTGGAAACACCATATATTTT. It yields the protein CASSQDRAAFSGNTIYF.

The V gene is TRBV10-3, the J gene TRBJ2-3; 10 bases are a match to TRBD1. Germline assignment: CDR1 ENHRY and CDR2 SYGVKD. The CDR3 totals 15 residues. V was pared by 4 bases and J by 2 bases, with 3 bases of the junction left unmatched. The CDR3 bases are TGTGCCATCAGTGGGGGACAGGGGACCACAGATACGCAGTATTTT. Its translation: CAISGGQGTTDTQYF.

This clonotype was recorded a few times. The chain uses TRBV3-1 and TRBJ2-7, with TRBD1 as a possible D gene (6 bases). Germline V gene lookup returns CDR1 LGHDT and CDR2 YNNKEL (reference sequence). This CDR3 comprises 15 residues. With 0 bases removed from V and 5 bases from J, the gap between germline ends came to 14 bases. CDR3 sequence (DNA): TGTGCCAGCAGCCAAGATATAGCAGGGGTCAACGAGCAGTACTTC. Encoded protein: CASSQDIAGVNEQYF.

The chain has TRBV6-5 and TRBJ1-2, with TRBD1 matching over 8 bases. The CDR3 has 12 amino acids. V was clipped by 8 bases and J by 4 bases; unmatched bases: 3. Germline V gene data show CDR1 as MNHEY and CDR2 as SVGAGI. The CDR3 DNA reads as TGTGCCAGCGTCGACAGGGGCTATGGCTACACCTTC. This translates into CASVDRGYGYTF.

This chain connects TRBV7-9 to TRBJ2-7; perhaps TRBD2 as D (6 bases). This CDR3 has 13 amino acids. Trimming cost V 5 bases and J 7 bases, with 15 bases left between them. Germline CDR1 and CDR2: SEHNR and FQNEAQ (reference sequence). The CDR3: CASSASGLSEQYF. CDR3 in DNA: TGTGCCAGCAGCGCGTCGGGACTCTCAGAGCAGTACTTC.

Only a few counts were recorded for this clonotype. For the CDR3, the DNA is TGTGCCAGCGAGAACGACCCGGGACAGGGGGCTTACGAGCAGTACTTC. Protein sequence: CASENDPGQGAYEQYF. The rearrangement links TRBV11-2 to TRBJ2-7; 12 bases are shared with TRBD1. This CDR3 has 16 amino acids. Looked up from germline, CDR1 is SGHAT and CDR2 is FQNNGV. V trimming: 8 bases; J trimming: 4 bases; junction bases outside the gene matches: 12. The variable domain in full, completed from reference TRBV11-2 and TRBJ2-7, reads EAGVAQSPRYKIIEKRQSVAFWCNPISGHATLYWYQQILGQGPKLLIQFQNNGVVDDSQLPKDRFSAERLKGVDSTLKIQPAKLEDSAVYLCASENDPGQGAYEQYFGPGTRLTVT.

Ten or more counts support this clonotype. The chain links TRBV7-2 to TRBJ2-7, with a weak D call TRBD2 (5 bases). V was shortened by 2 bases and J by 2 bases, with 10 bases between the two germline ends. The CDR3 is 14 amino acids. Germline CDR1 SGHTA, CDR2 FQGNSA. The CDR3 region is CASSLISDTYEQYF. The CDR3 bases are TGTGCCAGCAGCTTAATTAGCGACACCTACGAGCAGTACTTC.

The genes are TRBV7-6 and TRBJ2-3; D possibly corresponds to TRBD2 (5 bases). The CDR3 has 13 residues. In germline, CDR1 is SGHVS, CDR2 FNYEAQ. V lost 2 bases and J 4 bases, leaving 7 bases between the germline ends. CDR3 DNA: TGTGCCAGCAGCTTACTAGCCGCAGATACGCAGTATTTT. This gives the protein CASSLLAADTQYF.

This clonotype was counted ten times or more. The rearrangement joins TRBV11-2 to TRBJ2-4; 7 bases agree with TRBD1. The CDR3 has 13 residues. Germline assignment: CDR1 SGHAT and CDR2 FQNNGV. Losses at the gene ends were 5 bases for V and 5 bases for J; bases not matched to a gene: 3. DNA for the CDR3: TGTGCCAGCAGCATCGACAGGGAAAACATTCAGTACTTC. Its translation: CASSIDRENIQYF.

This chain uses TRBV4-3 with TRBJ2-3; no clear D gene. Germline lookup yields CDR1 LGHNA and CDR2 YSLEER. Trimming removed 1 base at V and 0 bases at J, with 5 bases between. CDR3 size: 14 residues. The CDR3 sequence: CASSQAISTDTQYF. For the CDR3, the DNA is TGCGCCAGCAGCCAAGCGATCAGCACAGATACGCAGTATTTT.

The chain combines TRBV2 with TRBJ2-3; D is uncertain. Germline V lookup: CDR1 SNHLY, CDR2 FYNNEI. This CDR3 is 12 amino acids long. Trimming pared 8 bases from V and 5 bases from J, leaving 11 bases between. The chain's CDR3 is CASGPSRDTQYF. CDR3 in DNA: TGTGCCAGCGGCCCTTCCCGAGATACGCAGTATTTT.

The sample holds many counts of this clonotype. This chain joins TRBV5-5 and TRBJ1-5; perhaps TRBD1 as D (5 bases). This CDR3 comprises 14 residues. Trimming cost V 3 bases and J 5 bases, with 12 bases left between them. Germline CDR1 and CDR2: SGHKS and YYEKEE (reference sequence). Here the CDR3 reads CASSSTGGDQPQHF. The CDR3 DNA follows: TGTGCCAGCAGCTCTACCGGGGGGGATCAGCCCCAGCATTTT.

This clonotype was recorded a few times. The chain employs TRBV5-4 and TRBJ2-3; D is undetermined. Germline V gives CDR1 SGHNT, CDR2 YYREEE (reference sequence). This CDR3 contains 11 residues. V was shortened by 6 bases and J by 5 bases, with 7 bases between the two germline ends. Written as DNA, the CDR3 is TGTGCCAGCAATATAGGAGATACGCAGTATTTT. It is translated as CASNIGDTQYF.

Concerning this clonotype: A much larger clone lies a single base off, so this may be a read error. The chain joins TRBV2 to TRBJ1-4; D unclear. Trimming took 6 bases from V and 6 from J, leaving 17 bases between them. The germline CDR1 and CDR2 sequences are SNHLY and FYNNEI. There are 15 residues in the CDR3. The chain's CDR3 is CASRDQVAPYEKLFF. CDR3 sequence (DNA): TGTGCCAGCAGAGACCAGGTGGCGCCGTATGAAAAACTGTTTTTT.

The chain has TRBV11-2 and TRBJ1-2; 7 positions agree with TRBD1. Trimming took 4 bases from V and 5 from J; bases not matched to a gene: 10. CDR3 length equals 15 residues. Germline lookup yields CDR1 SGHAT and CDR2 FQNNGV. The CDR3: CASSSPTGLVYGYTF. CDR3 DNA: TGTGCCAGCAGCTCCCCGACAGGGCTTGTTTATGGCTACACCTTC.